The next 22 T cell receptor beta chains were all read from a single sample in a study of T cell responses to AZD1222 COVID-19 vaccine. Repertoires were generated with immunoSEQ multiplex PCR, while TCRdb's copy carries only in-frame clones and drops some. The sample has about 150,000 clones; approximately 88% are singletons. Sequenced here: peripheral blood, sampled on day 0 of AZD1222 vaccination. The receptors stem from an adult in good health.

CDR3 in DNA: TGTGCCAGCAGCTCCGTTGGACTTCACACAGATACGCAGTATTTT. Translating it yields CASSSVGLHTDTQYF. J is TRBJ2-3 and V is TRBV7-2; tentatively, D is TRBD2 (5 bases). Germline V lookup: CDR1 SGHTA, CDR2 FQGNSA. CDR3 length: 15 residues. The germline V and J ends were trimmed by 4 bases and 2 bases, with 13 bases remaining between them.

The chain combines TRBV7-9 with TRBJ1-6; TRBD1 is a possible D gene (6 bases). Trimming cost V 6 bases and J 5 bases, with 11 bases left between them. CDR3 length: 14 amino acids. Per the germline V gene, CDR1 is SEHNR and CDR2 is FQNEAQ (reference sequence). CDR3: CASRIGGNNSPLHF. As DNA, the CDR3 is TGTGCCAGCAGGATAGGGGGTAATAATTCACCCCTCCACTTT. The entire variable domain, with the rest obtained from reference TRBV7-9 and TRBJ1-6, is as follows: DTGVSQNPRHKITKRGQNVTFRCDPISEHNRLYWYRQTLGQGPEFLTYFQNEAQLEKSRLLSDRFSAERPKGSFSTLEIQRTEQGDSAMYLCASRIGGNNSPLHFGNGTRLTVT.

The rearrangement links TRBV7-8 to TRBJ2-1; 13 positions agree with TRBD2. Trimming at V came to 2 bases and at J to 5 bases, leaving 6 bases not matched to a gene. The CDR3 contains 17 residues. CDR1 is SGHVS, CDR2 FQNEAQ, per germline. The CDR3 DNA reads as TGTGCCAGCAGCTTAAGACTAGCGGGAGGACCTGACAATGAGCAGTTCTTC. Encoded protein: CASSLRLAGGPDNEQFF.

V and J are TRBV5-6 and TRBJ1-6, with 7 bases matching TRBD1. J was trimmed by 1 base and V by 4 bases; bases with no gene match: 5. This CDR3 region has 16 residues. CDR1 and CDR2 (germline): SGHDT, YYEEEE. As DNA, the CDR3 is TGTGCCAGCAGCGTCATGACAGGGTCCTATAATTCACCCCTCCACTTT. As protein: CASSVMTGSYNSPLHF.

The chain has TRBV30 and TRBJ1-6, with a tentative D call TRBD1 (6 bases). The germline CDR1 and CDR2 sequences are GTSNPN and SVGIG (reference sequence). Trimming cost V 0 bases and J 0 bases, with 12 bases left between them. The CDR3 contains 17 residues. The DNA for the CDR3 is TGTGCCTGGAGTGTTTCCGGGGGCATCTCCTATAATTCACCCCTCCACTTT. Encoded protein: CAWSVSGGISYNSPLHF. The entire variable domain, with the rest obtained from reference TRBV30 and TRBJ1-6, is as follows: SQTIHQWPATLVQPVGSPLSLECTVEGTSNPNLYWYRQAAGRGLQLLFYSVGIGQISSEVPQNLSASRPQDRQFILSSKKLLLSDSGFYLCAWSVSGGISYNSPLHFGNGTRLTVT.

This chain connects TRBV10-2 to TRBJ1-3; TRBD1 is a possible D gene (5 bases). The CDR3 loop spans 14 amino acids. With 6 bases removed from V and 3 bases from J, the gap between germline ends came to 12 bases. Germline V gives CDR1 WSHSY, CDR2 SAAADI. The CDR3 reads CASSPDSFGNTIYF. CDR3 DNA: TGCGCCAGCAGCCCAGACAGCTTTGGAAACACCATATATTTT.

The chain couples TRBV19 to TRBJ1-5; 10 bases are shared with TRBD1. Trimming at V came to 6 bases and at J to 1 base, leaving 6 bases not matched to a gene. CDR3 length: 16 amino acids. Germline CDR1 LNHDA, CDR2 SQIVND (reference sequence). CDR3 amino acids: CASSLTGGVSNQPQHF. In nucleotides, the CDR3 is TGTGCCAGTAGCCTGACAGGGGGCGTCAGCAATCAGCCCCAGCATTTT.

This clone was seen a single time. This specimen includes other DNA sequences encoding the same CDR3. The chain combines TRBV15 with TRBJ1-2, with 9 nucleotides matching TRBD1. Germline lookup yields CDR1 LNHNV and CDR2 YYDKDF (reference sequence). CDR3 length: 16 amino acids. Losses at the gene ends were 0 bases for V and 5 bases for J; bases not matched to a gene: 7. DNA for the CDR3: TGTGCCACCAGCAGAGATAGGGGGACAGGGTCATATGGCTACACCTTC. Encoded protein: CATSRDRGTGSYGYTF.

The V call is TRBV14, the J call TRBJ1-2; 9 bases align to TRBD1. This CDR3 is built from 15 residues. CDR1 and CDR2 from the germline V gene are SGHDN and FVKESK. V was clipped by 1 base and J by 2 bases; unmatched bases: 2. DNA for the CDR3: TGTGCCAGCAGCCAAGCGGGGACAGGGAACTATGGCTACACCTTC. Translating it yields CASSQAGTGNYGYTF.

This chain connects TRBV5-4 to TRBJ1-1; 7 positions match TRBD1. The V and J ends lost 6 bases and 5 bases, in that order; junction bases with no gene match: 1. The CDR3 is 11 amino acids. Germline loops: CDR1 SGHNT, CDR2 YYREEE (reference sequence). The DNA for the CDR3 is TGTGCCAGCACCAGGGGGACTGAAGCTTTCTTT. This codes for CASTRGTEAFF.

The chain is built from TRBV6-6 and TRBJ1-1; 7 bases align to TRBD1. The CDR3 runs to 14 residues. CDR1 and CDR2 (germline): MNHNY, SVGAGI (reference sequence). The trim removed 10 bases at V and 1 base at J, leaving 9 bases unmatched. CDR3 DNA sequence: TGTGCCACCTTGATAGGGACAGCGAACACTGAAGCTTTCTTT. Amino acids: CATLIGTANTEAFF.

J is TRBJ1-2 and V is TRBV6-2 or TRBV6-3; D uncertain. The CDR3 consists of 13 residues. CDR1 is MNHEY and CDR2 is SVGEGT in the germline V gene. V was cut by 5 bases and J by 6 bases, with 13 bases left in between. In DNA, the CDR3 is TGTGCCAGCAGTATTGGGCCCAGCGATGGCTACACCTTC. This gives the protein CASSIGPSDGYTF.

The V call is TRBV4-2, the J call TRBJ1-2; the D is unclear. This CDR3 is built from 14 residues. CDR1 and CDR2 (germline): LGHNA, YNFKEQ. V lost 0 bases, J lost 4 bases, and 9 bases lay in between. The CDR3 sequence is CASSQEGRSYGYTF. The CDR3 bases are TGTGCCAGCAGCCAAGAAGGACGGAGCTATGGCTACACCTTC.

The chain links TRBV9 to TRBJ2-1; 8 bases align to TRBD1. Germline lookup yields CDR1 SGDLS and CDR2 YYNGEE. The CDR3 length is 16 residues. V lost 2 bases to trimming and J lost 6 bases; unmatched junction nucleotides: 10. The CDR3 protein is CASSVNPRDRFNEQFF. The CDR3 nucleotides are TGTGCCAGCAGCGTCAATCCCCGGGACAGGTTCAATGAGCAGTTCTTC.

This chain uses TRBV5-7 with TRBJ1-4; no clear D gene. TRBV5-7 is reported as an ORF; its role is uncertain. The germline V and J ends were trimmed by 10 bases and 8 bases, with 33 bases remaining between them. There are 18 residues in the CDR3. CDR3 DNA: TGTGCCTCACACCCTAATACAGTTTTGGGATTCAACCGAGAAAAACTGTTTTTT. Residues: CASHPNTVLGFNREKLFF.

The chain has TRBV7-2 and TRBJ1-1; 9 nucleotides align to TRBD1. There are 18 residues in the CDR3. Germline assignment: CDR1 SGHTA and CDR2 FQGNSA. Germline trimming cut 1 base from V and 0 bases from J; bases unmatched to any gene: 9. The CDR3 nucleotides read TGTGCCAGCAGCTTAGAATGGGACAGGGTGGCGGTGAACACTGAAGCTTTCTTT. This gives the protein CASSLEWDRVAVNTEAFF.

The chain employs TRBV2 and TRBJ2-7; TRBD1 is a possible D gene (5 bases). The V end was cut by 4 bases, the J end by 1 base, with 8 bases between. The CDR3 spans 13 residues. CDR1 is SNHLY and CDR2 is FYNNEI in the germline V gene. The DNA for the CDR3 is TGTGCCAGCAGTGTTCAGGGTTCCTACGAGCAGTACTTC. The encoded protein is CASSVQGSYEQYF.

The chain combines TRBV5-4 with TRBJ2-2; 8 bases align to TRBD2. CDR1 and CDR2 (germline): SGHNT, YYREEE (reference sequence). The trim removed 5 bases at V and 7 bases at J, leaving 4 bases unmatched. This CDR3 contains 13 residues. The CDR3 region has the DNA TGTGCCAGCAGATTACGGGGGGGCGGGGAGCTGTTTTTT. It specifies CASRLRGGGELFF.

The V and J genes are TRBV12-3 or TRBV12-4 and TRBJ2-5; unclear D gene. Trimming removed 6 bases from V and 5 bases from J, with 7 bases in between. This CDR3 has 11 amino acids. The CDR3 protein is CASSEKETQYF. The CDR3 DNA reads as TGTGCCAGCAGCGAGAAGGAGACCCAGTACTTC.

This chain connects TRBV7-8 to TRBJ2-7; D gene uncertain. The length of the CDR3 is 14 residues. Germline V gene sequence: CDR1 SGHVS, CDR2 FQNEAQ. V was cut by 6 bases and J by 0 bases, with 12 bases left in between. This CDR3 is CASSSPDNSYEQYF. DNA for the CDR3: TGTGCCAGCAGTTCCCCAGACAACTCCTACGAGCAGTACTTC. Full variable domain (rest looked up from reference TRBV7-8 and TRBJ2-7): GAGVSQSPRYKVAKRGQDVALRCDPISGHVSLFWYQQALGQGPEFLTYFQNEAQLDKSGLPSDRFFAERPEGSVSTLKIQRTQQEDSAVYLCASSSPDNSYEQYFGPGTRLTVT.

This chain connects TRBV20-1 to TRBJ1-1; D remains unclear. The CDR3 is made up of 11 amino acids. V lost 6 bases and J lost 1, with 6 bases in between. Germline CDR1 is DFQATT and CDR2 is SNEGSKA (reference sequence). The CDR3 loop reads CSALGNTEAFF. The CDR3 region has the DNA TGCAGTGCGCTAGGGAACACTGAAGCTTTCTTT.

The chain joins TRBV7-2 to TRBJ2-3; D is perhaps TRBD2 (5 bases). V was trimmed by 5 bases and J by 6 bases, leaving 15 bases between them. Germline V gene sequence: CDR1 SGHTA, CDR2 FQGNSA. This CDR3 has 14 residues. The CDR3 sequence: CASSQTRASDTQYF. The CDR3 DNA sequence: TGTGCCAGCAGCCAAACTAGGGCCTCTGATACGCAGTATTTT.